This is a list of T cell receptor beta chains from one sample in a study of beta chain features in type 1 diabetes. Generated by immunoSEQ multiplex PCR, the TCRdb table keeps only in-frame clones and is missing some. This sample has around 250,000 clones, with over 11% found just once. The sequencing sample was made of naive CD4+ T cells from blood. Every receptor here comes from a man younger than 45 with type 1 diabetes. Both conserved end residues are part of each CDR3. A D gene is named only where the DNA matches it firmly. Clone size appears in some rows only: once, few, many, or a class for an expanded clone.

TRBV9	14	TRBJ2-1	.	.	CASSVPATGNEQFF	TGTGCCAGCAGCGTGCCAGCCACGGGCAATGAGCAGTTCTTC
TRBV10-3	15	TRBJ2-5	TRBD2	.	CAISESSGTQETQYF	TGTGCCATCAGTGAGTCGAGCGGGACCCAAGAGACCCAGTACTTC
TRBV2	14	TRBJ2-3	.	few	CASCRAVLTDTQYF	TGTGCCAGCTGCCGAGCGGTACTCACAGATACGCAGTATTTT
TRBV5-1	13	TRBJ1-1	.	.	CASSLAGNTEAFF	TGCGCCAGCAGCTTAGCAGGGAACACTGAAGCTTTCTTT
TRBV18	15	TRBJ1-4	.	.	CASSPGGMPNEKLFF	TGTGCCAGCTCACCCGGCGGGATGCCTAATGAAAAACTGTTTTTT
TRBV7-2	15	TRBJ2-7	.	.	CASSRLRDSSYEQYF	TGTGCCAGCAGCCGACTCCGGGACTCCTCCTACGAGCAGTACTTC
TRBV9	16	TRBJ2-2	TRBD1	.	CASSPRTGGYTGELFF	TGTGCCAGCAGCCCCAGGACAGGGGGGTACACCGGGGAGCTGTTTTTT
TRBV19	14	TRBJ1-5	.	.	CASSIYSENQPQHF	TGTGCCAGTAGTATCTACTCTGAGAATCAGCCCCAGCATTTT
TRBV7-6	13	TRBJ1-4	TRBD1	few	CASSRDRHEKLFF	TGTGCCAGCAGCAGGGACAGACATGAAAAACTGTTTTTT
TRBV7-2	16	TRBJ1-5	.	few	CASSLYSSPSRQPQHF	TGTGCCAGCAGCTTATACAGCAGCCCATCACGTCAGCCCCAGCATTTT
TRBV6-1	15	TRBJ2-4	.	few	CASSDLSIAKNIQYF	TGTGCCAGCAGTGACCTATCAATAGCCAAAAACATTCAGTACTTC
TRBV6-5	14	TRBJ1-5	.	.	CASSYTSGFQPQHF	TGTGCCAGCAGTTACACTTCGGGGTTCCAGCCCCAGCATTTT
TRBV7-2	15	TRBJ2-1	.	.	CASSLVSTSVNEQFF	TGTGCCAGCAGCTTAGTTTCTACGAGTGTCAATGAGCAGTTCTTC
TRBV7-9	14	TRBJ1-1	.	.	CASSLEGSGTEAFF	TGTGCCAGCAGCTTAGAGGGGTCGGGTACTGAAGCTTTCTTT
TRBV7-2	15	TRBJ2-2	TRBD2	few	CASALSGSRAGELFF	TGTGCCAGCGCCTTGAGCGGGAGCCGAGCCGGGGAGCTGTTTTTT
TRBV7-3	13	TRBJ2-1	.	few	CASNRPGDNEQFF	TGTGCCAGCAACAGGCCGGGGGACAATGAGCAGTTCTTC
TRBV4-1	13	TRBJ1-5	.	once	CASSRAVNQPQHF	TGCGCCAGCAGCCGGGCTGTCAATCAGCCCCAGCATTTT
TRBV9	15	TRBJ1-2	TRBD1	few	CASSDGQGPVGGYTF	TGTGCCAGCAGCGACGGACAGGGTCCCGTGGGGGGCTACACCTTC
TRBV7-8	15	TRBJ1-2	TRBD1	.	CASSFRDRGDYGYTF	TGTGCCAGCAGCTTTCGGGACAGGGGGGACTATGGCTACACCTTC
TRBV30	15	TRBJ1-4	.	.	CAWSVKGPIDEKLFF	TGTGCCTGGAGTGTAAAGGGGCCGATAGATGAAAAACTGTTTTTT
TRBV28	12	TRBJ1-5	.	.	CASSAGGQPQHF	TGTGCCAGCAGTGCGGGAGGTCAGCCCCAGCATTTT
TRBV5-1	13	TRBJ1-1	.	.	CASSPAERTEAFF	TGCGCCAGCAGCCCTGCTGAGAGGACTGAAGCTTTCTTT
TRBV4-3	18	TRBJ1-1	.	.	CASSGSPGHTMMNTEAFF	TGCGCCAGCAGCGGAAGCCCGGGACATACGATGATGAACACTGAAGCTTTCTTT
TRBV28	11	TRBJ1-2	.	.	CASGPIYGYTF	TGTGCCAGCGGGCCAATCTACGGCTACACCTTC
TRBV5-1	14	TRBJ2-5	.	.	CASSFQGPQETQYF	TGCGCCAGCAGCTTTCAGGGGCCCCAAGAGACCCAGTACTTC
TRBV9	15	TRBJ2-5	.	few	CASSPGARPQETQYF	TGTGCCAGCAGCCCGGGTGCGAGGCCCCAAGAGACCCAGTACTTC
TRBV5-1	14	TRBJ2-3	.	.	CASSFAGGADTQYF	TGCGCCAGCAGCTTCGCGGGTGGCGCAGATACGCAGTATTTT
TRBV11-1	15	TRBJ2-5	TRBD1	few	CASSLVGQGGETQYF	TGTGCCAGCAGCTTAGTAGGACAGGGAGGAGAGACCCAGTACTTC
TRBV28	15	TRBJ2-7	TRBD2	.	CASSLSGLGSYEQYF	TGTGCCAGCAGTTTATCGGGACTAGGAAGCTACGAGCAGTACTTC
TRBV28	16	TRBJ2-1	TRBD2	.	CASSPYGSAGVNEQFF	TGTGCCAGCAGTCCATACGGCTCGGCGGGAGTTAATGAGCAGTTCTTC
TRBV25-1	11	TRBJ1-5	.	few	CASSQGQPQHF	TGTGCCAGCAGTCAGGGTCAGCCCCAGCATTTT
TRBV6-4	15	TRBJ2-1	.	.	CATSVTASSYNEQFF	TGTGCCACCTCCGTGACAGCCAGCTCCTACAATGAGCAGTTCTTC
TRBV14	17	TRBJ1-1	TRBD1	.	CASSQPFGTGVGTEAFF	TGTGCCAGCAGCCAACCTTTCGGGACAGGTGTCGGCACTGAAGCTTTCTTT
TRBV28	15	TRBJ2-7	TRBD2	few	CASSWSGSLSYEQYF	TGTGCCAGCAGTTGGAGCGGGAGTCTTTCCTACGAGCAGTACTTC
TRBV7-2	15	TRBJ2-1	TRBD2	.	CASSVGTSGRVLQFF	TGTGCCAGCAGCGTAGGGACTAGCGGGAGGGTGTTGCAGTTCTTC
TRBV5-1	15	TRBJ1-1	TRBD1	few	CASRGQVPWNTEAFF	TGCGCCAGCAGGGGACAGGTTCCATGGAACACTGAAGCTTTCTTT
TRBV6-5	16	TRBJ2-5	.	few	CASSYSKPGMGETQYF	TGTGCCAGCAGTTACTCGAAGCCGGGGATGGGAGAGACCCAGTACTTC
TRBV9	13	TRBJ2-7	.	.	CASSVEDYYEQYF	TGTGCCAGCAGCGTAGAGGACTACTACGAGCAGTACTTC
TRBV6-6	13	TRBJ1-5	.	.	CASSYLSNQPQHF	TGTGCCAGCAGTTACCTTAGCAATCAGCCCCAGCATTTT
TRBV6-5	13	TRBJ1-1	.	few	CASMSTLATRAFF	TGTGCCAGCATGTCAACGCTGGCGACGCGGGCTTTCTTT
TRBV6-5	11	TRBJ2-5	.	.	CASSLGRTQYF	TGTGCCAGCAGTTTAGGGAGAACCCAGTACTTC
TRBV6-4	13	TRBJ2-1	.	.	CASSDSTSRKQFF	TGTGCCAGCAGTGACTCGACTAGTAGAAAGCAGTTCTTC
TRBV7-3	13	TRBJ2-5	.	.	CASSLGHGETQYF	TGTGCCAGCAGCTTAGGGCATGGGGAGACCCAGTACTTC
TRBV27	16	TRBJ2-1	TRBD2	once	CASSRLSGRPSNEQFF	TGTGCCAGCAGTCGTCTTAGCGGGAGACCTTCTAATGAGCAGTTCTTC
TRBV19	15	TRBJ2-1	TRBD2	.	CASSSGRASYNEQFF	TGTGCCAGTAGTAGCGGGAGGGCCTCCTACAATGAGCAGTTCTTC
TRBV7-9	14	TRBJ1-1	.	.	CASSLGGPNTEAFF	TGTGCCAGCAGCTTAGGGGGCCCGAACACTGAAGCTTTCTTT
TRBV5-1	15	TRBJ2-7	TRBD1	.	CASTSADRVIYEQYF	TGCGCCAGCACCTCCGCGGACAGGGTAATATACGAGCAGTACTTC
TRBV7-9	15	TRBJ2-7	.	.	CASSPYMRIQGEQYF	TGTGCCAGCAGCCCGTACATGAGGATTCAGGGCGAGCAGTACTTC
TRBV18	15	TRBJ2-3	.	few	CASSPTGSSTDTQYF	TGTGCCAGCTCACCGACAGGTAGTAGCACAGATACGCAGTATTTT
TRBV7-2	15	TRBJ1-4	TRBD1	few	CASSSRQGLDEKLFF	TGTGCCAGCAGCTCTCGACAGGGCTTGGATGAAAAACTGTTTTTT
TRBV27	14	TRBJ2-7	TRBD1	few	CASKDRDSSYEQYF	TGTGCCAGTAAGGACCGGGACAGCTCCTACGAGCAGTACTTC
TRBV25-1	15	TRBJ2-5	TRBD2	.	CASSDTSGSGETQYF	TGTGCCAGCAGTGACACTAGCGGGAGTGGAGAGACCCAGTACTTC
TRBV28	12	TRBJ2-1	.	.	CASSTKRDEQFF	TGTGCCAGCAGTACCAAGCGGGATGAGCAGTTCTTC
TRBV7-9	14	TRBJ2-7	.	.	CAQTAYRSDYEQYF	TGTGCCCAGACAGCGTACAGGAGTGACTACGAGCAGTACTTC
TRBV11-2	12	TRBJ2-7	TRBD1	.	CASSRDRESQYF	TGTGCCAGCAGCCGTGACAGGGAGTCCCAGTACTTC
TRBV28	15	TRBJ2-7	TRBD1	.	CASSSPQGATYEQYF	TGTGCCAGCAGTAGCCCACAGGGGGCGACCTACGAGCAGTACTTC
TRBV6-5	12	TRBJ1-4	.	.	CATAATNEKLFF	TGTGCCACCGCAGCAACTAATGAAAAACTGTTTTTT
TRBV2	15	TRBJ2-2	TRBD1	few	CASRVRDRHTGELFF	TGTGCCAGCAGAGTCCGGGACAGACACACCGGGGAGCTGTTTTTT
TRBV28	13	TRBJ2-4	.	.	CASSSPGLNIQYF	TGTGCCAGCAGTTCCCCGGGGTTAAACATTCAGTACTTC